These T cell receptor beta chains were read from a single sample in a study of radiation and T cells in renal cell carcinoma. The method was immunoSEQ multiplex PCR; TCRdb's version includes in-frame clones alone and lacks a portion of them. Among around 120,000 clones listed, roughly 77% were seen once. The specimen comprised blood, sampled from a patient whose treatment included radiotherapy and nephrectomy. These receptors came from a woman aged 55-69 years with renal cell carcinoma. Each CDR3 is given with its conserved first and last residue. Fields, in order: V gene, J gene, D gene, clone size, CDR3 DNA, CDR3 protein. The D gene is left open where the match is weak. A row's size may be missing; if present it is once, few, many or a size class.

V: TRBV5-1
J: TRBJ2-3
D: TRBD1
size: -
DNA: TGCGCCAGCAACACAGGGGGCGCGGGAGATACGCAGTATTTT
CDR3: CASNTGGAGDTQYF

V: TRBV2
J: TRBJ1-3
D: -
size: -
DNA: TGTGCCAGCAGCCGAACAGGAGACTCTGGAAACACCATATATTTT
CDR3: CASSRTGDSGNTIYF

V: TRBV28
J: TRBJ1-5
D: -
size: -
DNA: TGTGCCAGCAGCCCCGTCGGGGGGAACAATCAGCCCCAGCATTTT
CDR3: CASSPVGGNNQPQHF

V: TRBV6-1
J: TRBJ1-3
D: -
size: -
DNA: TGTGCCAGCAGTGAAGTTGGCTTCTCTTCTGGAAACACCATATATTTT
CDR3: CASSEVGFSSGNTIYF

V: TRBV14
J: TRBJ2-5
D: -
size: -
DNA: TGTGCCAGCAGCCAAGGAGACGTGGGAGCGGGAGAGACCCAGTACTTC
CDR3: CASSQGDVGAGETQYF

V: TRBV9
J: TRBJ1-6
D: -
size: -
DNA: TGTGCCAGCAGCGTAGGAGGGGTTGGATCACCCCTCCACTTT
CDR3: CASSVGGVGSPLHF

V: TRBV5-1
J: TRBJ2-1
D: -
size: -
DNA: TGCGCCAGCAGCTTCGCTGGTGGATCCTACAATGAGCAGTTCTTC
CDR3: CASSFAGGSYNEQFF

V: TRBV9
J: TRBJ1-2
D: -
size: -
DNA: TGTGCCAGCACTCCCAAGTTAAGGGAGAGCAACTATGGCTACACCTTC
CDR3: CASTPKLRESNYGYTF

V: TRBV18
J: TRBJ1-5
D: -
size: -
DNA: TGTGCCAGCTCACCAGGCCAGGGCTACAATCAGCCCCAGCATTTT
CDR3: CASSPGQGYNQPQHF

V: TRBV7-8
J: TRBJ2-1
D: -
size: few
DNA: TGTGCCAGCAGCGCAAGAAGGCCGGGGAGCTCCTACAATGAGCAGTTCTTC
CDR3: CASSARRPGSSYNEQFF

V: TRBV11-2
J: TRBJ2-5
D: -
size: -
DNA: TGTGCCAGCAGCTTAGTCGTCGGACAAGAGACCCAGTACTTC
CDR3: CASSLVVGQETQYF

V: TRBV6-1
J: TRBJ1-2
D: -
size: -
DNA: TGTGCCAGCAGTGACATCGGTAACTATGGCTACACCTTC
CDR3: CASSDIGNYGYTF

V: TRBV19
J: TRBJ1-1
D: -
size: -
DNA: TGTGCCAGTAGTATAGCGGCGGATCGAAGGAACACTGAAGCTTTCTTT
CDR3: CASSIAADRRNTEAFF

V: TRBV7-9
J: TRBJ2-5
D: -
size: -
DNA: TGTGCCAGCAGCTTAAATCAAGAGACCCAGTACTTC
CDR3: CASSLNQETQYF

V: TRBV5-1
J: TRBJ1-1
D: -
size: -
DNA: TGCGCCAGCAGCGTAAGGACGGGTACCGAAGCTTTCTTT
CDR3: CASSVRTGTEAFF

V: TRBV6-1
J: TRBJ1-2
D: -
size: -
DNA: TGTGCCAGCAGTGACCGCAACGATGGCTACACCTTC
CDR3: CASSDRNDGYTF

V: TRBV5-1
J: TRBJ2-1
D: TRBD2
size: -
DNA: TGCGCCAGCAGCCCAGGACCTCGACTAGCGGGCACATACTACAATGAGCAGTTCTTC
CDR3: CASSPGPRLAGTYYNEQFF

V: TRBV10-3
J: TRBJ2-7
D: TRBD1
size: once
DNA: TGTGCCATCAGTGAGGGGGACAGGGTCGAGCAGTACTTC
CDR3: CAISEGDRVEQYF

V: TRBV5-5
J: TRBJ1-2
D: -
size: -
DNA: TGTGCCAGCAGTCGAGGGGACCGCTTTGGTGGCTACACCTTC
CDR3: CASSRGDRFGGYTF

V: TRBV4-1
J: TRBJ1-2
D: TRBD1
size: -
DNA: TGCGCCAGCAGCCAAGAGAGGACAGGCCTATATGGCTACACCTTC
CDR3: CASSQERTGLYGYTF

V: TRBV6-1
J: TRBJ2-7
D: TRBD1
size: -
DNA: TGTGCCAGCAGTGAAACGTGGAGGGGGACAGGGGGCTTATACGAGCAGTACTTC
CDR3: CASSETWRGTGGLYEQYF

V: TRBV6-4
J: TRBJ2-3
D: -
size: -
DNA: TGTGCCAGCATGGCCGGGAATACGCAGTATTTT
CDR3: CASMAGNTQYF

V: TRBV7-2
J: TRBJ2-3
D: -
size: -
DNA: TGTGCCAGCAGCTCTACCTTGAGCACAGATACGCAGTATTTT
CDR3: CASSSTLSTDTQYF

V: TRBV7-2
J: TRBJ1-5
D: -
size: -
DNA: TGTGCCAGCAGCTTAGCGGGGGTTAAGGAGCCCCAGCATTTT
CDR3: CASSLAGVKEPQHF

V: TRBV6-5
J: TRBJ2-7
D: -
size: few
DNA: TGTGCCAGCAGTTACTCGGACAGTTACGAGCAGTACTTC
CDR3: CASSYSDSYEQYF

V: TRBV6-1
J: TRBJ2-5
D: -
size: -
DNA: TGTGCCAGCAGTGATCTGGGTTGGGGGATTCAAGAGACCCAGTACTTC
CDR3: CASSDLGWGIQETQYF

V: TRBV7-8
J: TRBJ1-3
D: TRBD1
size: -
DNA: TGTGCCAGCAGCCCTAGCACAGGGGCCTCTGGAAACACCATATATTTT
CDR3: CASSPSTGASGNTIYF

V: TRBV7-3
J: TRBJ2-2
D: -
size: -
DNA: TGTGCCAGCAGCTTCATCAGGGCCGGGGAGCTGTTTTTT
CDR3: CASSFIRAGELFF

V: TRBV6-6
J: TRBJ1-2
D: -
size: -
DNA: TGTGCCAGCAGTTATGGGGGGGACTATGGCTACACCTTC
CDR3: CASSYGGDYGYTF

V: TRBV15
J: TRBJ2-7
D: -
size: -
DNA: TGTGCCACCAGCAGAGAGGGGGCAGGTGGCTCTGGCGAGCAGTACTTC
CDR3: CATSREGAGGSGEQYF

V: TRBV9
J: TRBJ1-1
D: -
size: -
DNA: TGTGCCAGCAGCGTAGGGGAGGGCATTTTGAGCACTGAAGCTTTCTTT
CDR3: CASSVGEGILSTEAFF

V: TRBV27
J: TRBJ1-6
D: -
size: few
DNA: TGTGCCAGCAGTTCCCAACTGGATTGGGGGGGGAATTCACCCCTCCACTTT
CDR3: CASSSQLDWGGNSPLHF

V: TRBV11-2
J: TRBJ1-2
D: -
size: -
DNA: TGTGCCAGCAGCGAGAGTTACTATGGCTACACCTTC
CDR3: CASSESYYGYTF

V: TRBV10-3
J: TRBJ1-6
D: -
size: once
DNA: TGTGCCATCAGTGATGCGGGGACTTCACCCCTCCACTTT
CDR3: CAISDAGTSPLHF

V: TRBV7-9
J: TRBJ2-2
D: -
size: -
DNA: TGTGCCAGCAGCTTATCCAGGGACACCGGGGAGCTGTTTTTT
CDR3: CASSLSRDTGELFF

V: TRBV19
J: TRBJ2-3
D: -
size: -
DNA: TGTGCCAGTAGGTCCGGGAGCAATACGCAGTATTTT
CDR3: CASRSGSNTQYF

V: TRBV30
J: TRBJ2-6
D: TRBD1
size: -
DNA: TGTGCCTGGACCCCAGGGGGATTTGGGGCCAACGTCCTGACTTTC
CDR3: CAWTPGGFGANVLTF

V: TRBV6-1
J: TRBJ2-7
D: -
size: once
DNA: TGTGCCAGCAGTGACGGAAGGGCAGTCGAGCAGTACTTC
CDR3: CASSDGRAVEQYF

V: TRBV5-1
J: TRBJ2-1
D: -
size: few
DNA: TGCGCCAGCAGCTCTCCGTCGGGTTACAATGAGCAGTTCTTC
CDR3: CASSSPSGYNEQFF

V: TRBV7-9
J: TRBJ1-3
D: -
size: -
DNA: TGTGCCAGCAGCTTAGCGGGGGCCGGAAACACCATATATTTT
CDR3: CASSLAGAGNTIYF

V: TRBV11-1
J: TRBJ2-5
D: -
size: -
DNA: TGTGCCAGCAGCATGGGACCCCAAGAGACCCAGTACTTC
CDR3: CASSMGPQETQYF

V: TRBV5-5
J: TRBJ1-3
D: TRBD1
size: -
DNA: TGTGCCAGCAGCTTCCATGGACAGGGGTCAACTGGAAACACCATATATTTT
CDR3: CASSFHGQGSTGNTIYF

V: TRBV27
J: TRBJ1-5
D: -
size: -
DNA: TGTGCCAGCAGGGGGGACGGCCCCAATGTGCCCCAGCATTTT
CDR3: CASRGDGPNVPQHF

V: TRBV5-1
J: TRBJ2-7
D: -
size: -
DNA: TGCGCCAGCAGCTTGGGACAGCTACACTACGAGCAGTACTTC
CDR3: CASSLGQLHYEQYF

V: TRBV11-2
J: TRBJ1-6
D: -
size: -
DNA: TGTGCCAGCAGCTTCGAAAATTCACCCCTCCACTTT
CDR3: CASSFENSPLHF

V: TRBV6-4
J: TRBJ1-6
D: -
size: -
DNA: TGTGCCAGCAGCTCTACTATCGGTTCACCCCTCCACTTT
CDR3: CASSSTIGSPLHF

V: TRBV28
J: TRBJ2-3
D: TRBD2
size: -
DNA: TGTGCCAGCGGGAGGGGAGCCCTAACAGTCACAGATACGCAGTATTTT
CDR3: CASGRGALTVTDTQYF

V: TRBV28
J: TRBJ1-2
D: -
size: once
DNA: TGTGCCAGCAGTTTAGGGCCGGCCGAATGGATATATGGCTACACCTTC
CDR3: CASSLGPAEWIYGYTF

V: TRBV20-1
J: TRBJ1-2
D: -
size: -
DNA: TGCAGTGCTAAACCGACGGGAGGCTACACCTTC
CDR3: CSAKPTGGYTF

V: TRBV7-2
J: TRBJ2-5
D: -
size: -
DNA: TGTGCCAGCAGCCGGGACCTCCAAGAGACCCAGTACTTC
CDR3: CASSRDLQETQYF

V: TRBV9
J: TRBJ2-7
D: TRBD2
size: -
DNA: TGTGCCAGCAGCGTAGCTACGGAGCTAGCGGGAGGCGAGCAGTACTTC
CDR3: CASSVATELAGGEQYF

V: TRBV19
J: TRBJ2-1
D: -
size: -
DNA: TGTGCCAGTAGTATCGGTTACTCCTACAATGAGCAGTTCTTC
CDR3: CASSIGYSYNEQFF

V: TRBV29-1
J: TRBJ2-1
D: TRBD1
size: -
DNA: TGCAGCGTTTCCGGGACAGGGCCGTACAATGAGCAGTTCTTC
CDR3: CSVSGTGPYNEQFF

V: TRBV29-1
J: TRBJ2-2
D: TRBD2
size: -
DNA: TGCAGCGGGATTAGCGGGGGGGCCATCGGGGAGCTGTTTTTT
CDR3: CSGISGGAIGELFF

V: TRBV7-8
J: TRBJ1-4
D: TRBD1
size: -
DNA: TGTGCCAGCAGCTTAGGACAGGGACGGGAAAAACTGTTTTTT
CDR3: CASSLGQGREKLFF

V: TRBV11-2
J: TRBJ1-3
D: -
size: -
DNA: TGTGCCAGCAGCTTCGACACCAGCTCTGGAAACACCATATATTTT
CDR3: CASSFDTSSGNTIYF

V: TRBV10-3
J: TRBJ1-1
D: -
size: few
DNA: TGTGCCATCAGTGAGCTGGGGATGAACACTGAAGCTTTCTTT
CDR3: CAISELGMNTEAFF

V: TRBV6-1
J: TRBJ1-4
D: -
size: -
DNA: TGTGCCAGCAGTGAAGCATCCGGGACTAATGAAAAACTGTTTTTT
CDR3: CASSEASGTNEKLFF